This TCR beta chain was sequenced for a study of CD8+CD57+ T cells in acquired aplastic anemia. TCR beta VDJ and CDR3 were profiled, and genomic DNA was the template. TCRdb independently ran MiXCR on the reads; one entry per CDR3 protein. This table has 150,000 to 180,000 distinct CDR3 sequences, about 48% appearing once. The germline CDR1 and CDR2 sequences are MNHEY and SVGEGT. The CDR3 runs to 13 residues. The ends lost 2 bases at V and 10 bases at J; junction bases unmatched: 4. On this clonotype itself: What it binds is not known.

CD8+CD57+ cell expansion had been shown by flow cytometry in patients chosen for sequencing. Study-level points and caveats: Between patients and controls, about 31 CD8+ CDR3 sequences were found in common.

Sequenced material: sorted CD4+, CD8+, or CD8+CD57+ T cells (not recorded which) from PBMCs. This chain joins TRBV6-2 or TRBV6-3 and TRBJ2-3; the match to TRBD1 covers 9 bases. The source is a human donor with aplastic anemia. The CDR3 DNA is TGTGCCAGCAGTTACCCGGGACAGGGTGCGCAGTATTTT. It is translated as CASSYPGQGAQYF.